This T cell receptor beta chain comes out of a study of STAT3 mutations in large granular lymphocyte leukemia. Whole-study context: Roughly half the longitudinally sequenced T-LGLL patients had canonical STAT3 mutations. Over half of T-LGLL patients had one or more immunosuppressive regimens. Findings and caveats of the study: In about 30% of the 18 patients, new TCR clonotypes emerged after therapy. Every T-LGLL patient had at least one immunodominant TCRbeta clonotype. Suggested: STAT3 mutation was not the ancestral event for these clonal expansions.

Trimming took 5 bases from V and 8 from J, leaving 12 bases between them. CDR1 is SGHTA and CDR2 is FQGNSA in the germline V gene. This CDR3 has 13 amino acids. Measured with immunoSEQ multiplex PCR; TCRdb has only the in-frame clones, and not every one. The sample records thousands of clones, 85% to 90% being singletons. As to this clone: Its target is unknown.

This TCR was recovered from a woman in her 70s with T-cell large granular lymphocyte leukemia. Some clones in this sample may be carry-over from other donors' samples. Sequencing was done on a sample of peripheral blood mononuclear cells. The genes are TRBV7-2 and TRBJ1-4, with a weak D call TRBD1 (5 bases). The CDR3 DNA sequence: TGTGCCAGCAGCAACCGGGACCTCGAAAAACTGTTTTTT. Protein sequence: CASSNRDLEKLFF.